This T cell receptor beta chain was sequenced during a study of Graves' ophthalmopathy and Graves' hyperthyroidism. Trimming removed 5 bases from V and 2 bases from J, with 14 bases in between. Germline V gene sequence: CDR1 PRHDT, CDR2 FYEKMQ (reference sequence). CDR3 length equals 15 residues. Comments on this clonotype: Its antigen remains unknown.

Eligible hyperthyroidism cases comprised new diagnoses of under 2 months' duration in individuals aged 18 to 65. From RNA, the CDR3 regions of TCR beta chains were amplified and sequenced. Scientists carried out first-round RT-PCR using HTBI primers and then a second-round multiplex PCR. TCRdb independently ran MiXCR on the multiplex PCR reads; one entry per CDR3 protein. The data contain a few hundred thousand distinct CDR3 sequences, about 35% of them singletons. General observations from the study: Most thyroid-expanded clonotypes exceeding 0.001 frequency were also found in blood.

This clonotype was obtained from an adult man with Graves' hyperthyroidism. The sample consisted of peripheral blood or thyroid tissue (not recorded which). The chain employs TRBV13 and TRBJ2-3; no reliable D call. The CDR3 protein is CASSVAARTTDTQYF. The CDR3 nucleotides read TGTGCCAGCAGCGTAGCCGCCAGGACCACAGATACGCAGTATTTT.